This T cell receptor beta chain was recorded in a study of T cell responses to AZD1222 COVID-19 vaccine. V gave up 1 base and J gave up 3 bases, with 11 bases separating them. From germline, CDR1 is SGHTA and CDR2 FQGNSA. This CDR3 spans 15 amino acids. Clones were read by immunoSEQ multiplex PCR, and TCRdb kept only the in-frame ones, dropping some. Among about 140,000 clones listed, more than 85% were seen once. Worth noting for this clone: Antigen: not known.

General study points: The reported proportion of spike-specific TCRs targeting unmutated variant regions was nearly half. Repertoire collection took place solely once the T cell response had peaked.

The chain is built from TRBV7-2 and TRBJ2-3, with D tentatively TRBD2 (6 bases). This sequence originates from an adult in good health. The input for sequencing was peripheral blood, taken on day 0 of AZD1222 vaccination. The CDR3 loop reads CASSLVGGGTDTQYF. In DNA form, the CDR3 reads TGTGCCAGCAGCTTAGTGGGTGGGGGGACAGATACGCAGTATTTT.